This T cell receptor (beta chain) was recorded in a study of CD8 T cells in ankylosing spondylitis (TCRdb year 2017). Some background on the complete study: To find TCR variants linked to disease, the study profiled T cell receptor beta repertoires in ankylosing spondylitis patients and healthy donors. The full study cohort comprised about 25 ankylosing spondylitis patients and 85 to 120 healthy donors. Peripheral blood was sampled, and synovial fluid was additionally collected from ankylosing spondylitis patients.

V and J are truncated by 6 bases and 0 bases respectively, leaving an intervening sequence of 25 bases. Looking up the germline V gene (reference sequence) yields CDR1 DFQATT and CDR2 SNEGSKA. Counted from cysteine to phenylalanine, this CDR3 has 18 amino acids. Kept here is only the CDR3 DNA, which spans 54 bases and is read in frame from base 1. Instrument used: Illumina HiSeq 2500. Quantitative 5'-RACE with molecular barcodes was used to prepare TCR beta libraries. Per the authors' processing: A new computational method based on a probabilistic model of VDJ rearrangement was used to identify disease-linked TCR variants. The public sequencing data were trimmed at Q25 with fastp and processed into clonotypes with MiXCR by TCRdb, which kept only in-frame beta chains. Each CDR3 protein appears once, grouped with its most common genes and DNA. It is TCRdb's table, rather than the study itself, that gives the V and J calls and clone size. This sample comprises 300,000 to 350,000 distinct CDR3 sequences, around 10% of them detected only once. The biggest ten clones account for about a tenth of the sample.

The full study reports these points: Significant enrichment of the disease-linked clones was reported in matched synovial fluid samples from ankylosing spondylitis patients. Some TCR beta motif variants had previously been reported in synovial fluid and blood of reactive arthritis patients, which suggested common disease-initiation mechanisms. The disease-linked clones showed a CD8+ phenotype and occurred at relatively low frequencies in peripheral blood. Blood from ankylosing spondylitis patients appeared to be characterized by a TCR beta motif made up of under ten highly homologous amino acid variants.

This clonotype was found many times. Its antigen is currently not known. No base quality information exists; no much larger clone differs at one position. Sequencing was performed on blood, either unsorted or a sorted T cell fraction (not recorded which). The chain was built from TRBV20-1 and TRBJ2-3; the D assignment is uncertain and may be TRBD1 or TRBD2, with 5 bases supporting each. The receptor was derived from a female donor with ankylosing spondylitis or in good health (not recorded which). The DNA is TGCAGTGCCAGGGTCGGGATTATCCCACGGTCTAGCACAGATACGCAGTATTTT. It codes for CSARVGIIPRSSTDTQYF.